This T cell receptor beta chain was obtained from a study of regulatory T cells in long-lasting Graves disease. Sequencing libraries for TCR beta were prepared with iRepertoire HTBI primers and Arm-PCR of CDR3 regions. MiXCR was run by TCRdb on the multiplex PCR reads, yielding one entry per CDR3 protein. Of about 200,000 distinct CDR3 sequences detected, approximately 18% appear once; the ten largest clones hold about 12%. Time point indicated: newly diagnosed GD, antithyroid drugs for less than 3 months. PBMC RNA served as the TCR library source. This clonotype showed up many times. One junction end does not reproduce the germline sequence, and a read error may be involved. Another study also made use of these data, one on T cells in Graves' hyperthyroidism and ophthalmopathy.

The receptor comes from a woman aged 25 to 39 with Graves disease. The sample consisted of peripheral blood mononuclear cells (PBMCs), taken at new diagnosis, from a patient treated with antithyroid drugs.

The DNA of the CDR3 is TGTGCCAGCAGCTTGGAACTCGGAGGAGATACGCAGTATTTT. Translated, it gives CASSLELGGDTQYF. The rearrangement joins TRBV5-1 to TRBJ2-3; possibly TRBD2 for D (5 bases). The length of the CDR3 is 14 residues. The germline V gene encodes CDR1 SGHRS and CDR2 YFSETQ.